Shown below are 30 T cell receptor beta chains from a single sample sequenced in a study of siplizumab effects on memory and regulatory T cells. Produced via immunoSEQ multiplex PCR; TCRdb's table is partial and in-frame only. Of about 100,000 clones listed, around nine tenths are singletons. The source material was non-Treg CD4+ T cells sorted from blood. These receptors were obtained from a human donor in good health.

The chain uses TRBV7-8 and TRBJ2-7; possibly TRBD2 for D (6 bases). The germline V gene has CDR1 SGHVS and CDR2 FQNEAQ. V was clipped by 4 bases and J by 0 bases, with 16 bases between them. The CDR3 consists of 16 residues. The CDR3 nucleotides are TGTGCCAGCAGCTCCCTGGGTAGCGGATTCTCCTACGAGCAGTACTTC. It translates to CASSSLGSGFSYEQYF. The full variable domain, its missing parts supplied by reference TRBV7-8 and TRBJ2-7, is GAGVSQSPRYKVAKRGQDVALRCDPISGHVSLFWYQQALGQGPEFLTYFQNEAQLDKSGLPSDRFFAERPEGSVSTLKIQRTQQEDSAVYLCASSSLGSGFSYEQYFGPGTRLTVT.

The J gene is TRBJ1-1, the V gene TRBV25-1; D unclear. This CDR3 comprises 15 residues. V was pared by 5 bases and J by 7 bases, with 20 bases between. CDR1 is MGHDK and CDR2 is SYGVNS in the germline V gene. CDR3 loop: CASSPPGSEKLEAFF. CDR3 DNA sequence: TGTGCCAGCAGTCCCCCGGGGTCGGAAAAGCTTGAAGCTTTCTTT.

V gene TRBV2 combines with J gene TRBJ1-3; D gene ambiguous. This CDR3 has 15 residues. Germline V lookup: CDR1 SNHLY, CDR2 FYNNEI. Deletions cut 1 base from V and 0 bases from J, with 7 bases between. The CDR3 DNA sequence: TGTGCCAGCAGTGAAGTCAGAAGCTCTGGAAACACCATATATTTT. Translated: CASSEVRSSGNTIYF.

J is TRBJ1-5 and V is TRBV7-9; 10 bases are a match to TRBD1. This CDR3 spans 16 amino acids. Germline CDR1 SEHNR, CDR2 FQNEAQ (reference sequence). The junction had 2 bases not matched to a gene; V was cut back by 3 bases and J by 0 bases. CDR3 region: CASSFWTGGSNQPQHF. The CDR3 DNA sequence: TGTGCCAGCAGCTTCTGGACAGGGGGTAGCAATCAGCCCCAGCATTTT.

In its sample, this clone was seen a few times. The gene calls are TRBV28 and TRBJ2-7; no firm D call. Germline-derived CDR1 and CDR2 are MDHEN and SYDVKM. This CDR3 region has 14 residues. V gave up 7 bases and J gave up 3 bases, with 16 bases separating them. CDR3 sequence: CASKEAWPSYEQYF. The CDR3 nucleotides are TGTGCCAGCAAAGAGGCCTGGCCAAGCTACGAGCAGTACTTC.

The rearrangement links TRBV6-5 to TRBJ2-1, with 7 bases that match TRBD1. Per germline, CDR1 MNHEY and CDR2 SVGAGI. The trim removed 5 bases at V and 2 bases at J, leaving 6 bases unmatched. The CDR3 is 15 residues long. The CDR3 here is CASSRGQRTYNEQFF. CDR3 sequence (DNA): TGTGCCAGCAGTAGGGGACAGCGGACCTACAATGAGCAGTTCTTC.

V and J are TRBV27 and TRBJ2-3, with 10 bases matching TRBD2. This CDR3 comprises 16 residues. The V gene's germline CDR1 is MNHEY and CDR2 SMNVEV (reference sequence). With V trimmed by 5 bases and J by 4 bases, 9 bases remained unmatched. CDR3: CASSNLLAGTADTQYF. CDR3 DNA: TGTGCCAGCAGTAATTTACTAGCGGGGACTGCAGATACGCAGTATTTT.

The chain couples TRBV19 to TRBJ2-1, with D perhaps being TRBD1 or TRBD2 (5 bases each). CDR3 size: 14 residues. V lost 1 base and J lost 4, with 8 bases in between. In germline, CDR1 is LNHDA, CDR2 SQIVND (reference sequence). The CDR3 protein is CASSIAGQYNEQFF. CDR3 DNA: TGTGCCAGTAGTATAGCGGGGCAGTACAATGAGCAGTTCTTC.

The J gene is TRBJ2-5, the V gene TRBV5-5; D might be TRBD1 (5 bases). This CDR3 contains 16 residues. V was trimmed by 3 bases and J by 0 bases, leaving 15 bases between them. CDR1 and CDR2 (germline): SGHKS, YYEKEE (reference sequence). In DNA, the CDR3 is TGTGCCAGCAGCTCTGGCAGGGTGGGGTACCAAGAGACCCAGTACTTC. It yields the protein CASSSGRVGYQETQYF.

The gene calls are TRBV19 and TRBJ2-3, with 8 bases that match TRBD2. There are 16 residues in the CDR3. Germline V CDR1 and CDR2: LNHDA, SQIVND (reference sequence). After removal of 1 base from V and 3 bases from J, the junction contained 6 bases not matched to a gene. CDR3 protein: CASSIAAGRGTDTQYF. As DNA, the CDR3 is TGTGCCAGTAGTATAGCGGCCGGGAGGGGGACAGATACGCAGTATTTT.

The J gene is TRBJ2-3, the V gene TRBV7-8, with 8 bases lining up with TRBD2. Germline trimming cut 4 bases from V and 2 bases from J; bases unmatched to any gene: 8. This CDR3 comprises 16 residues. Germline CDR1 is SGHVS and CDR2 is FQNEAQ. The CDR3 reads CASSWGSGKPTDTQYF. The CDR3 DNA reads as TGTGCCAGCAGCTGGGGTAGCGGGAAACCCACAGATACGCAGTATTTT.

This clone was seen a single time. The chain has TRBV6-1 and TRBJ1-3; no clear D gene. CDR1 MNHNS and CDR2 SASEGT come from the germline V gene. This CDR3 spans 13 amino acids. V was pared by 7 bases and J by 1 base, with 8 bases between. CDR3 amino acids: CASTFGSGNTIYF. The CDR3 coding sequence is TGTGCCAGCACTTTCGGGTCTGGAAACACCATATATTTT.

V is TRBV18 and J is TRBJ2-7; 10 bases agree with TRBD1. V shed 3 bases and J 2 bases; nucleotides not matched to a gene: 1. The CDR3 spans 14 residues. CDR1 and CDR2 from the germline V gene are KGHSH and LQKENI. The CDR3 spells CASSPGQGPYEQYF. For the CDR3, the DNA is TGTGCCAGCTCACCGGGACAGGGGCCCTACGAGCAGTACTTC.

The rearrangement joins TRBV28 to TRBJ2-1; 8 bases match TRBD2. After removal of 5 bases from V and 4 bases from J, the junction contained 13 bases not matched to a gene. The CDR3 totals 17 residues. Per germline, CDR1 MDHEN and CDR2 SYDVKM. CDR3 residues: CASSRGRAGGFYNEQFF. CDR3 DNA: TGTGCCAGCAGTCGGGGTAGGGCGGGAGGATTTTACAATGAGCAGTTCTTC.

Only one count was recorded for this clone. The chain couples TRBV6-5 to TRBJ2-3, with D perhaps matching TRBD2 (5 bases). Trimming pared 7 bases from V and 2 bases from J, leaving 7 bases between. This CDR3 has 12 residues. Germline assignment: CDR1 MNHEY and CDR2 SVGAGI. CDR3 sequence (DNA): TGTGCCAGCACTAGCCCCACAGATACGCAGTATTTT. Its protein product is CASTSPTDTQYF.

This sequence joins TRBV5-6 and TRBJ1-6; no clear D gene. The V and J ends lost 1 base and 8 bases respectively, with 13 bases between them. CDR3 length: 15 amino acids. The germline gives CDR1 SGHDT, CDR2 YYEEEE. The CDR3 region is CASSLYSSGDSPLHF. In DNA, the CDR3 is TGTGCCAGCAGCTTGTATTCGAGCGGGGATTCACCCCTCCACTTT.

The V gene is TRBV30, the J gene TRBJ2-3, with D perhaps matching TRBD1 (5 bases). Per germline, CDR1 GTSNPN and CDR2 SVGIG (reference sequence). Trimming left V 3 bases short and J 1 base short, with 20 bases between. The CDR3 extends over 17 amino acids. CDR3 DNA sequence: TGTGCCTGGAGCCCCGCAGGGTCTAATTGGCGCACAGATACGCAGTATTTT. This sequence encodes CAWSPAGSNWRTDTQYF.

The J gene is TRBJ2-7, the V gene TRBV4-2, with 8 bases fitting TRBD2. After removal of 1 base from V and 4 bases from J, the junction contained 6 bases not matched to a gene. The germline V gene encodes CDR1 LGHNA and CDR2 YNFKEQ. The CDR3 has 15 residues. The DNA for the CDR3 is TGTGCCAGCAGCCAAGGGGGACTAGTCTGGTACGAGCAGTACTTC. Residues: CASSQGGLVWYEQYF.

The V gene is TRBV30, the J gene TRBJ1-5; TRBD1 matches 8 bases. V shed 2 bases, J shed 6 bases, and the junction held 6 bases outside the gene matches. Germline-derived CDR1 and CDR2 are GTSNPN and SVGIG (reference sequence). CDR3 length: 14 residues. The CDR3 DNA is TGTGCCTGGAGTCCGGGACAGGAGATTCAGCCCCAGCATTTT. It is translated as CAWSPGQEIQPQHF.

V usage is TRBV6-5 and J usage is TRBJ1-1, with 8 bases lining up with TRBD1. The CDR3 extends over 16 amino acids. The germline CDR1 and CDR2 sequences are MNHEY and SVGAGI. V was pared by 0 bases and J by 4 bases, with 7 bases of the junction left unmatched. CDR3 sequence reads: CASSYSGRGRITEAFF. CDR3 nucleotides: TGTGCCAGCAGTTACTCGGGCAGGGGGCGTATCACTGAAGCTTTCTTT.

The chain carries TRBV9 and TRBJ1-1; 9 bases are shared with TRBD1. CDR3 length: 14 amino acids. Germline V gene sequence: CDR1 SGDLS, CDR2 YYNGEE. V was pared by 4 bases and J by 1 base, with 2 bases of the junction left unmatched. This chain's CDR3 is CASSLQGANTEAFF. In DNA form, the CDR3 reads TGTGCCAGCAGCCTACAGGGGGCGAACACTGAAGCTTTCTTT.

The rearrangement uses TRBV29-1 and TRBJ1-3; possible D gene TRBD1, 6 bases. The germline CDR1 and CDR2 sequences are SQVTM and ANQGSEA. The CDR3 covers 14 residues. The V and J ends lost 5 bases and 0 bases respectively, with 11 bases between them. The CDR3: CSVFGTSSGNTIYF. The CDR3 bases are TGCAGCGTTTTCGGGACATCCTCTGGAAACACCATATATTTT.

V and J are TRBV7-8 and TRBJ1-3; D not resolved. Per the germline V gene, CDR1 is SGHVS and CDR2 is FQNEAQ. Trimming left V 4 bases short and J 0 bases short, with 10 bases between. The CDR3 contains 15 residues. The DNA of the CDR3 is TGTGCCAGCAGCTCGGGAAGCCCCTCTGGAAACACCATATATTTT. This codes for CASSSGSPSGNTIYF.

The chain carries TRBV21-1 and TRBJ2-1; the table gives TRBD2 as D, unverified against the DNA. TRBV21-1 is a recognized pseudogene. The CDR3 has 16 amino acids. This chain's CDR3 is CASSQMGLAGVNEQFF. As DNA, the CDR3 is TGTGCCAGCAGCCAGATGGGACTAGCGGGAGTCAATGAGCAGTTCTTC.

This clone was observed a handful of times. V and J are TRBV2 and TRBJ2-3, with a possible D match to TRBD1 (6 bases). Germline CDR1 and CDR2: SNHLY and FYNNEI. The CDR3 is 16 amino acids. The germline V and J ends were trimmed by 7 bases and 2 bases, with 19 bases remaining between them. This CDR3 reads CASTSGDAAYTDTQYF. CDR3 DNA: TGTGCCAGCACCTCAGGGGACGCAGCCTACACAGATACGCAGTATTTT.

V is TRBV28 and J is TRBJ2-3, with 11 bases aligning to TRBD2. Germline assignment: CDR1 MDHEN and CDR2 SYDVKM. The CDR3 spans 16 residues. Trimming removed 6 bases from V and 6 bases from J; junction bases left unmatched: 11. CDR3 sequence: CASSPRTSGHADTQYF. DNA of the CDR3: TGTGCCAGCAGCCCAAGGACTAGCGGGCACGCGGATACGCAGTATTTT.

This clone was counted a single time. This sequence joins TRBV5-1 and TRBJ2-1; 11 nucleotides match TRBD2. V lost 4 bases to trimming and J lost 4 bases; unmatched junction nucleotides: 7. Germline V gives CDR1 SGHRS, CDR2 YFSETQ. The CDR3 covers 16 residues. The CDR3 nucleotides are TGCGCCAGCAGCCCACTAGCGGGAGTGACATACAATGAGCAGTTCTTC. This translates into CASSPLAGVTYNEQFF. Full variable domain (remainder filled in from reference TRBV5-1 and TRBJ2-1): KAGVTQTPRYLIKTRGQQVTLSCSPISGHRSVSWYQQTPGQGLQFLFEYFSETQRNKGNFPGRFSGRQFSNSRSEMNVSTLELGDSALYLCASSPLAGVTYNEQFFGPGTRLTVL.

The gene calls are TRBV7-2 and TRBJ2-1; D ambiguous. This CDR3 has 15 residues. CDR1 and CDR2 (germline): SGHTA, FQGNSA. V dropped 5 bases and J dropped 2 bases, with 13 bases sitting between them. CDR3 loop: CASSLSSRTYNEQFF. DNA of the CDR3: TGTGCCAGCAGCCTAAGTAGCCGTACCTACAATGAGCAGTTCTTC.

This chain uses TRBV2 with TRBJ2-3, with 12 bases aligning to TRBD2. Looked up from germline, CDR1 is SNHLY and CDR2 is FYNNEI. With 8 bases clipped from V and 0 bases from J, the junction kept 3 bases outside the gene matches. The CDR3 extends over 15 amino acids. CDR3 residues: CASGLAGISTDTQYF. The CDR3 DNA sequence: TGTGCCAGCGGACTAGCGGGGATTAGCACAGATACGCAGTATTTT.

The CDR3, as DNA: TGTGCCAGCAGGGGCGGGACAGCCGCTAACTATGGCTACACCTTC. The encoded protein is CASRGGTAANYGYTF. The rearrangement uses TRBV6-1 and TRBJ1-2; 7 bases align to TRBD1. This CDR3 has 15 residues. V gave up 6 bases and J gave up 0 bases; unmatched junction bases: 7. Germline V lookup: CDR1 MNHNS, CDR2 SASEGT.